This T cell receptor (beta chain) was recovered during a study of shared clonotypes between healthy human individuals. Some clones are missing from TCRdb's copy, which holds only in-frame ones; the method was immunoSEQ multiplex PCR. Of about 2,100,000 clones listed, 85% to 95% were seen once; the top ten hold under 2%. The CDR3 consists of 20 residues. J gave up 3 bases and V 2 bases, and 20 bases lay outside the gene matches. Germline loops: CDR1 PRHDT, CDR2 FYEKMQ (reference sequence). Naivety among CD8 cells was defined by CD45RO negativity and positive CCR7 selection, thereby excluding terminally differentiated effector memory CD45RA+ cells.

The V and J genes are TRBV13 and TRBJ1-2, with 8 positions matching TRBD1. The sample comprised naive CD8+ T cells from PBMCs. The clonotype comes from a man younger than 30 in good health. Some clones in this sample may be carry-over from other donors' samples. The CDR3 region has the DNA TGTGCCAGCAGCTTATCCACGCAGGCCTTAGACAGGGGTGAACACTATGGCTACACCTTC. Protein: CASSLSTQALDRGEHYGYTF.